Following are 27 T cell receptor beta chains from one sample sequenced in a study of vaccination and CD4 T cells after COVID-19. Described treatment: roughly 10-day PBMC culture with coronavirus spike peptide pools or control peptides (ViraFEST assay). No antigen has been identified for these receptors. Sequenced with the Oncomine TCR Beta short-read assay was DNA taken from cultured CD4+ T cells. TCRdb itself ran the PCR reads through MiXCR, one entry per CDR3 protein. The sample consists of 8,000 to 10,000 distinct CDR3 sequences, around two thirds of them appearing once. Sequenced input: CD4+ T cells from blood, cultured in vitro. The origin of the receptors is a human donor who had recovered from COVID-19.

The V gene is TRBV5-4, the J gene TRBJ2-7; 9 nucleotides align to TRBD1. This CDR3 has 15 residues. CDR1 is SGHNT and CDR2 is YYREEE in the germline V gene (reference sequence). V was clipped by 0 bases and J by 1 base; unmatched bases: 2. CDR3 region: CASSLAGTGSYEQYF. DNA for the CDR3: TGTGCCAGCAGCTTGGCCGGGACAGGGTCCTACGAGCAGTACTTC.

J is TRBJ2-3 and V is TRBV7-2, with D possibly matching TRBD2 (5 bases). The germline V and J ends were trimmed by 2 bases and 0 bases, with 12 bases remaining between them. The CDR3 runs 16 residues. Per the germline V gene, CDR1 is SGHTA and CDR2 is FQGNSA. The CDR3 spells CASSLYRLRSTDTQYF. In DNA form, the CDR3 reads TGTGCCAGCAGCTTATATAGACTAAGAAGCACAGATACGCAGTATTTT.

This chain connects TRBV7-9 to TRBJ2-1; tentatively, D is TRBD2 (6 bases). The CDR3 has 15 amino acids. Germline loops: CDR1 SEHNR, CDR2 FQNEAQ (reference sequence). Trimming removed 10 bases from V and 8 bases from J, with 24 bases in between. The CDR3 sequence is CATQEETRGGHEQFF. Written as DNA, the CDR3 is TGTGCCACCCAGGAGGAGACTAGGGGAGGACATGAGCAGTTCTTC.

CDR3 sequence (DNA): TGTGCCAGCAGTTCCACGACAGGCACAGTAATAAAGACAGATACGCAGTATTTT. This gives the protein CASSSTTGTVIKTDTQYF. The chain combines TRBV5-4 with TRBJ2-3; TRBD1 is a possible D gene (6 bases). The CDR3 spans 18 residues. Per the germline V gene, CDR1 is SGHNT and CDR2 is YYREEE (reference sequence). Trimming removed 5 bases from V and 3 bases from J, with 25 bases in between.

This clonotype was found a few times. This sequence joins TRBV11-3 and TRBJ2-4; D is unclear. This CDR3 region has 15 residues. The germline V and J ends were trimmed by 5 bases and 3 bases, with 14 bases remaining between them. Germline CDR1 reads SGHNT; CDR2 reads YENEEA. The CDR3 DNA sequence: TGTGCCAGCAGCCAGGTGACCCCCAGCAAAAACATTCAGTACTTC. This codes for CASSQVTPSKNIQYF.

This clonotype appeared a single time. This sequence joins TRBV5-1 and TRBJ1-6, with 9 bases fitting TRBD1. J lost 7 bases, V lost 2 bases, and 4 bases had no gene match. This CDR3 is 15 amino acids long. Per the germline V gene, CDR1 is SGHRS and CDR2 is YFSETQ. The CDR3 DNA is TGCGCCAGCAGCTTAATGGGACAGGGAAATTCACCCCTCCACTTT. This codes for CASSLMGQGNSPLHF.

The CDR3 nucleotides read TGCAGTGCTCCCCGAGACAGGGCTAATCAGCCCCAGCATTTT. The encoded protein is CSAPRDRANQPQHF. This chain joins TRBV20-1 and TRBJ1-5; 7 bases fit TRBD1. Germline V lookup: CDR1 DFQATT, CDR2 SNEGSKA (reference sequence). The CDR3 runs to 14 residues. Trimming removed 5 bases from V and 4 bases from J; junction bases left unmatched: 8.

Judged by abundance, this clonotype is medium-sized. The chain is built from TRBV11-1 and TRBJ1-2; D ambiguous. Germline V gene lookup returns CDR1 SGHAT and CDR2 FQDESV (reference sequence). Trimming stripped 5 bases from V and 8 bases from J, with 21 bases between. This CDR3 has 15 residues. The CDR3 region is CASSTSREPTMGYTF. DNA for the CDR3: TGTGCCAGCAGCACATCCCGGGAGCCTACTATGGGCTACACCTTC.

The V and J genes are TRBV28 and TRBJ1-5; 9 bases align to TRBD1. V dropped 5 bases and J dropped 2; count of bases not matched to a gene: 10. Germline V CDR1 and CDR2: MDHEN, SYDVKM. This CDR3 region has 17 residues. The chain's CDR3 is CASSNSPRDRGNQPQHF. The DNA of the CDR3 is TGTGCCAGCAGTAACTCCCCCCGGGACAGGGGCAATCAGCCCCAGCATTTT.

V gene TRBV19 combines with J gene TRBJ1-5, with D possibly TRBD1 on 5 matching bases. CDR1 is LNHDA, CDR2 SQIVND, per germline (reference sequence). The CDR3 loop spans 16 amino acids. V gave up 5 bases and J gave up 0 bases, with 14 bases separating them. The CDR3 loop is CASSPVGGNSNQPQHF. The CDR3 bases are TGTGCCAGTAGTCCTGTGGGGGGGAATAGCAATCAGCCCCAGCATTTT.

The CDR3 sequence is CSAIGTAKLEAFF. CDR3 DNA sequence: TGCAGCGCCATCGGGACAGCCAAACTTGAAGCTTTCTTT. The chain employs TRBV29-1 and TRBJ1-1, with 7 bases matching TRBD1. This CDR3 region has 13 residues. Germline V CDR1 and CDR2: SQVTM, ANQGSEA. V lost 7 bases to trimming and J lost 7 bases; unmatched junction nucleotides: 12. Variable domain in full (rest from reference TRBV29-1 and TRBJ1-1): SAVISQKPSRDICQRGTSLTIQCQVDSQVTMMFWYRQQPGQSLTLIATANQGSEATYESGFVIDKFPISRPNLTFSTLTVSNMSPEDSSIYLCSAIGTAKLEAFFGQGTRLTVV.

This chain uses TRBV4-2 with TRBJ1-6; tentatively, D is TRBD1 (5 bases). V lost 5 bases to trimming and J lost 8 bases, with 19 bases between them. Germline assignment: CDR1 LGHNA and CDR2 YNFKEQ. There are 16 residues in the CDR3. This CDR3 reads CASSYKDQGSYSPLHF. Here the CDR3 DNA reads TGTGCCAGCAGCTACAAGGATCAGGGATCTTATTCACCCCTCCACTTT.

The CDR3 reads CASNAPSGSSYEQYF. As DNA, the CDR3 is TGTGCCAGCAATGCACCAAGTGGGAGCTCCTACGAGCAGTACTTC. The chain joins TRBV21-1 to TRBJ2-7. TRBV21-1 is an annotated pseudogene. This CDR3 spans 15 amino acids.

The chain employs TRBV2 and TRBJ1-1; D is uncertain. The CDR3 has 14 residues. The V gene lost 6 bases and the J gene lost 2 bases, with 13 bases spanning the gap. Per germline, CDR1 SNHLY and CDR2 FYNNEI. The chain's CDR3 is CASRGLRGNTEAFF. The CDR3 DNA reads TGTGCCAGCAGGGGCCTACGGGGAAACACTGAAGCTTTCTTT.

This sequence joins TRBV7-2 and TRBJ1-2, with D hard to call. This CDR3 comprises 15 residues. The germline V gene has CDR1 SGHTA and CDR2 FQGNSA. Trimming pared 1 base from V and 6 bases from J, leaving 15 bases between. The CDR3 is CASSLVLSHSDGYTF. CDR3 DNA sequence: TGTGCCAGCAGCTTAGTTCTCTCCCATTCGGATGGCTACACCTTC.

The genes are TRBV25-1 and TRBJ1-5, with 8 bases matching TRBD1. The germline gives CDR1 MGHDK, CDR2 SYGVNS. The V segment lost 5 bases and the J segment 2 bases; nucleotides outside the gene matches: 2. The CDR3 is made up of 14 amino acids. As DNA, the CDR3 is TGTGCCAGCAGTACGACAGGGGGCAATCAGCCCCAGCATTTT. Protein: CASSTTGGNQPQHF.

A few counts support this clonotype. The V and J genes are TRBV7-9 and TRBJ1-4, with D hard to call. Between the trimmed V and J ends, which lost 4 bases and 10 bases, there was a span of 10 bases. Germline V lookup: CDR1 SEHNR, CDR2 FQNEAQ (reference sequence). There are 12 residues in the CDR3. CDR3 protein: CASSSARRKLFF. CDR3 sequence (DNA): TGTGCCAGCAGCTCGGCGAGGCGAAAACTGTTTTTT.

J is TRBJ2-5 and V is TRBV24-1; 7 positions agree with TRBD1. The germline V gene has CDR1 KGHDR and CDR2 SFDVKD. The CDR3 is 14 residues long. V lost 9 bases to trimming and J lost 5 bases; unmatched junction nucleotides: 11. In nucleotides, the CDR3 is TGTGCCACCTCCGGCCGACAGGGAAACGAGACCCAGTACTTC. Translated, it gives CATSGRQGNETQYF.

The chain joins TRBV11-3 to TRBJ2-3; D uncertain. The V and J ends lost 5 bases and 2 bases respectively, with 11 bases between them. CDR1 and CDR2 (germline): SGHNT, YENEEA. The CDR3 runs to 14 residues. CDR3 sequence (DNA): TGTGCCAGCAGCCCGGACGGTAACACAGATACGCAGTATTTT. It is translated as CASSPDGNTDTQYF.

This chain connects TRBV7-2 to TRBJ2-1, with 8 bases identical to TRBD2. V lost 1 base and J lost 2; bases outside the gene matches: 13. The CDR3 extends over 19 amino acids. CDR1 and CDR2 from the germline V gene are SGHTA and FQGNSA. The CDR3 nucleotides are TGTGCCAGCAGCTTAGAGGGGCCAGCGGGAGTAGGCCCCTACAATGAGCAGTTCTTC. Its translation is CASSLEGPAGVGPYNEQFF.

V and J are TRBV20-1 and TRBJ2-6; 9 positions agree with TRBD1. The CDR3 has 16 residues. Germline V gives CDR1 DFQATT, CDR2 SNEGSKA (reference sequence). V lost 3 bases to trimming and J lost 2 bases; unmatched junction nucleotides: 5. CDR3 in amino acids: CSASDRGVPGANVLTF. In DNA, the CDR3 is TGCAGTGCTAGTGACAGGGGGGTCCCTGGGGCCAACGTCCTGACTTTC.

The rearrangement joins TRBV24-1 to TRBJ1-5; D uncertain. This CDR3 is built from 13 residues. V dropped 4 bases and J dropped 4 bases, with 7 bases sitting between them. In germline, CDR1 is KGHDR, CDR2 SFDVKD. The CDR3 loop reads CATSELGNQPQHF. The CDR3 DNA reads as TGTGCCACCAGTGAGCTCGGTAATCAGCCCCAGCATTTT.

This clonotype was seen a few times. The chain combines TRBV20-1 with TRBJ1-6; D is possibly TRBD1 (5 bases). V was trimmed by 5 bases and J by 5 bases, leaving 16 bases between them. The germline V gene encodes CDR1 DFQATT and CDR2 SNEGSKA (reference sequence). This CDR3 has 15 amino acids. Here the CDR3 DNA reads TGCAGTGCTCGCGAAGGGGATTCCGATAATTCACCCCTCCACTTT. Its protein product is CSAREGDSDNSPLHF.

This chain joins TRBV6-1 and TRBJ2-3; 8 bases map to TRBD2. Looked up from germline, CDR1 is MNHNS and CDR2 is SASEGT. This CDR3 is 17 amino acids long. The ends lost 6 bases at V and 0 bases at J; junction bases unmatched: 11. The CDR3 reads CASRYKLAASSTDTQYF. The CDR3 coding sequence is TGTGCCAGCAGATATAAACTAGCGGCCTCTAGCACAGATACGCAGTATTTT.

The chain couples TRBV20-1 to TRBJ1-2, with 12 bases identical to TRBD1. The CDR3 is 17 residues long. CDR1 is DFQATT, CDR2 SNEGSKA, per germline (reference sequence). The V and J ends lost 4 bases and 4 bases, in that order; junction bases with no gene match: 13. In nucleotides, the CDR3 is TGCAGTGCTACAAAACCGGGACAGGGGGCGCGAAGCTATGGCTACACCTTC. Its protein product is CSATKPGQGARSYGYTF.

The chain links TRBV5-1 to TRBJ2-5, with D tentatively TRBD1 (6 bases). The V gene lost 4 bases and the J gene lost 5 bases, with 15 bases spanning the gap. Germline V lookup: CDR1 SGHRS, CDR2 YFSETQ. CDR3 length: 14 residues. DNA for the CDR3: TGCGCCAGCAGCGATACAGGGATGCGGGAGACCCAGTACTTC. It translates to CASSDTGMRETQYF. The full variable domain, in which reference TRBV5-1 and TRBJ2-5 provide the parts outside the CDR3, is KAGVTQTPRYLIKTRGQQVTLSCSPISGHRSVSWYQQTPGQGLQFLFEYFSETQRNKGNFPGRFSGRQFSNSRSEMNVSTLELGDSALYLCASSDTGMRETQYFGPGTRLLVL.

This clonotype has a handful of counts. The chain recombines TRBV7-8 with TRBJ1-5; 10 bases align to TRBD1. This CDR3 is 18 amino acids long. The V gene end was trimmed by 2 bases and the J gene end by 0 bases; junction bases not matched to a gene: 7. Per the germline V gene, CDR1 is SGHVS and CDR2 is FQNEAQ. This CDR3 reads CASSLLRQGAFSNQPQHF. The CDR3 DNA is TGTGCCAGCAGCTTACTAAGACAGGGGGCTTTTAGCAATCAGCCCCAGCATTTT. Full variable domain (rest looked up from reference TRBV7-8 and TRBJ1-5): GAGVSQSPRYKVAKRGQDVALRCDPISGHVSLFWYQQALGQGPEFLTYFQNEAQLDKSGLPSDRFFAERPEGSVSTLKIQRTQQEDSAVYLCASSLLRQGAFSNQPQHFGDGTRLSIL.